Below are 2 T cell receptor beta chains sequenced from a single sample in a study of CD8 T cells in Susac syndrome. With random hexamers, reverse transcription was performed on roughly 0.5 to 1 ug of RNA. MiXCR, applied by TCRdb to the immunoSEQ multiplex PCR reads, yields one record per CDR3 protein. Of under 200,000 distinct CDR3 sequences in the sample, about 95% were seen once. Sequenced sample: CD8+ T cells from PBMCs. The receptors come from a human donor with Susac syndrome.

The chain combines TRBV13 with TRBJ2-6; D is undetermined. The germline CDR1 and CDR2 sequences are PRHDT and FYEKMQ (reference sequence). V gave up 1 base and J gave up 4 bases, with 8 bases separating them. The CDR3 is made up of 15 amino acids. Written as DNA, the CDR3 is TGTGCCAGCAGCTTAGATTCGCTAGGGGCCAACGTCCTGACTTTC. As protein: CASSLDSLGANVLTF.

The chain joins TRBV6-5 to TRBJ2-1; 7 nucleotides line up with TRBD2. Trimming cost V 6 bases and J 5 bases; bases outside gene matches: 10. CDR1 is MNHEY and CDR2 is SVGAGI in the germline V gene. The CDR3 covers 15 residues. The CDR3 DNA reads TGTGCCAGCAGCCCCTGGGGGACTAAAGACAATGAGCAGTTCTTC. The encoded protein is CASSPWGTKDNEQFF.